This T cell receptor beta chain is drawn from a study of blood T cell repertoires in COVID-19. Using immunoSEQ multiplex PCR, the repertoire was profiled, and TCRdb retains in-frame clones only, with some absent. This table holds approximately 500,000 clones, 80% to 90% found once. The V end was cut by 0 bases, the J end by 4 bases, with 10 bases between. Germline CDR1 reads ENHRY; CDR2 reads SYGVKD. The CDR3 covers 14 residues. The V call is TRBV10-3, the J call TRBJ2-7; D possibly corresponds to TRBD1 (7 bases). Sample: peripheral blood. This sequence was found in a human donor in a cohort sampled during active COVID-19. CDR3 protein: CAISESQGGYEQYF. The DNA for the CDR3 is TGTGCCATCAGTGAGTCTCAGGGGGGATACGAGCAGTACTTC.